This T cell receptor beta chain was obtained from a study of T cell responses to AZD1222 COVID-19 vaccine. This CDR3 spans 16 amino acids. Per the germline V gene, CDR1 is LGHDT and CDR2 is YNNKEL (reference sequence). V dropped 0 bases and J dropped 11 bases, with 20 bases sitting between them. Sequencing was performed with immunoSEQ multiplex PCR; in TCRdb, only in-frame clones are kept and a portion is missing. The table records roughly 140,000 clones, approximately 94% of them present only once. The sequencing used peripheral blood, collected on day 0 of AZD1222 vaccination. The rearrangement links TRBV3-1 (or the pseudogene TRBV3-2) to TRBJ1-5; tentative D call: TRBD1 (5 bases). This sequence was found in an adult in good health. The CDR3 region has the DNA TGTGCCAGCAGCCAAGATCACAGGTTGGGAATCAAGTCCCAGCATTTT. It encodes CASSQDHRLGIKSQHF.